A selection of T cell receptor beta chains follows, all from one sample in a study of identical twins. Using its own MiXCR run on the 5' RACE reads, TCRdb lists one record per CDR3 protein. The sample lists 410,000 or so distinct CDR3 sequences, less than 20% occurring once. Specimen: naive T cells sorted from blood. The receptor source for this set is a man aged 45-60 years in good health. Both conserved end residues are part of each CDR3. The D gene is left open where the match is weak. Size is omitted from some rows. Given values are once, few, many or a class for expanded clones.

size | J | V | D | CDR3 | DNA
NA | TRBJ1-4 | TRBV4-2 | TRBD1 | CASSHAGTGGEKLFF | TGTGCCAGCAGCCACGCCGGGACAGGGGGCGAAAAACTGTTTTTT
NA | TRBJ2-3 | TRBV7-9 | NA | CASSHVGWDTQYF | TGTGCCAGCAGCCACGTGGGGTGGGATACGCAGTATTTT
NA | TRBJ2-1 | TRBV9 | TRBD2 | CASSGGLEPYNEQFF | TGTGCCAGCAGCGGGGGACTAGAGCCCTACAATGAGCAGTTCTTC
many | TRBJ2-7 | TRBV12-3/TRBV12-4 | NA | CASSPPSVLLQYF | TGTGCCAGCAGTCCTCCTTCGGTCCTTTTGCAGTACTTC
NA | TRBJ2-3 | TRBV10-1 | NA | CASSNRGPDTQYF | TGCGCCAGCAGTAATAGGGGCCCAGATACGCAGTATTTT
many | TRBJ1-6 | TRBV28 | NA | CASTELNSPLHF | TGTGCCAGCACAGAGTTAAATTCACCCCTCCACTTT
many | TRBJ2-1 | TRBV10-3 | TRBD2 | CAIRPSGGSNEQFF | TGTGCCATCAGGCCGTCGGGAGGGTCCAATGAGCAGTTCTTC
NA | TRBJ2-2 | TRBV9 | NA | CASSEDPTVNTGELFF | TGTGCCAGCAGCGAAGATCCGACAGTTAACACCGGGGAGCTGTTTTTT
NA | TRBJ2-4 | TRBV28 | NA | CASSPLMGEVAKNIQYF | TGTGCCAGCAGTCCTCTTATGGGCGAGGTAGCCAAAAACATTCAGTACTTC
few | TRBJ2-3 | TRBV20-1 | NA | CSAVPGWDTQYF | TGCAGTGCTGTGCCCGGCTGGGATACGCAGTATTTT
NA | TRBJ2-2 | TRBV5-4 | TRBD1 | CASTPGTGYTGELFF | TGTGCCAGCACCCCAGGGACAGGGTACACCGGGGAGCTGTTTTTT
many | TRBJ2-7 | TRBV6-2/TRBV6-3 | NA | CASSYNAYEQYF | TGTGCCAGCAGTTACAATGCCTACGAGCAGTACTTC
NA | TRBJ2-7 | TRBV4-3 | TRBD1 | CASSQDAHRGGYEQYF | TGCGCCAGCAGCCAAGATGCCCACAGGGGCGGATACGAGCAGTACTTC
NA | TRBJ2-5 | TRBV19 | TRBD1 | CASTSTGGQETQYF | TGTGCCAGTACCTCGACAGGGGGCCAAGAGACCCAGTACTTC
NA | TRBJ2-1 | TRBV5-5 | NA | CASSRLNNEQFF | TGTGCCAGCAGCCGACTGAACAATGAGCAGTTCTTC
many | TRBJ2-3 | TRBV20-1 | TRBD1 | CSATQTGGRQYF | TGCAGTGCTACGCAGACAGGGGGGCGGCAGTATTTT
NA | TRBJ2-5 | TRBV6-6 | TRBD2 | CASSVTSWETQYF | TGTGCCAGCAGCGTGACTAGCTGGGAGACCCAGTACTTC
NA | TRBJ2-1 | TRBV7-2 | NA | CASSLDVASRWNEQFF | TGTGCCAGCAGCTTAGATGTGGCTAGCCGGTGGAATGAGCAGTTCTTC
NA | TRBJ2-3 | TRBV29-1 | TRBD1 | CSVEPQGVDTQYF | TGCAGCGTTGAACCACAGGGGGTAGATACGCAGTATTTT
NA | TRBJ2-4 | TRBV5-1 | TRBD1 | CASSLSDRGAKNIQYF | TGCGCCAGCAGCTTGTCAGACAGGGGAGCCAAAAACATTCAGTACTTC
few | TRBJ1-1 | TRBV7-2 | NA | CASSLVPIENTEAFF | TGTGCCAGCAGCTTAGTTCCCATAGAGAACACTGAAGCTTTCTTT
many | TRBJ1-1 | TRBV5-1 | NA | CASSLDGGEAFF | TGCGCCAGCAGCTTGGACGGGGGCGAAGCTTTCTTT
NA | TRBJ2-1 | TRBV4-1 | NA | CASSQDRGVVYNEQFF | TGCGCCAGCAGCCAAGATCGCGGGGTGGTATACAATGAGCAGTTCTTC
many | TRBJ2-1 | TRBV4-3 | NA | CASSKGVGAAEQFF | TGCGCCAGCAGCAAAGGAGTTGGTGCCGCTGAGCAGTTCTTC
NA | TRBJ2-7 | TRBV20-1 | NA | CSARIPGRRFYEQYF | TGCAGTGCTAGGATACCGGGACGCCGTTTCTACGAGCAGTACTTC
NA | TRBJ2-1 | TRBV27 | NA | CASRYTPSYNEQFF | TGTGCCAGCAGATATACCCCCTCCTACAATGAGCAGTTCTTC
many | TRBJ2-7 | TRBV5-1 | TRBD1 | CASSGTQGPYEQYF | TGCGCCAGCAGCGGGACACAGGGGCCCTACGAGCAGTACTTC
NA | TRBJ2-2 | TRBV27 | TRBD2 | CASSPGTSGRAGELFF | TGTGCCAGCAGTCCGGGGACTAGCGGGAGGGCCGGGGAGCTGTTTTTT
NA | TRBJ2-7 | TRBV28 | NA | CASSLTHLMPTYEQYF | TGTGCCAGCAGCCTCACTCACCTTATGCCTACCTACGAGCAGTACTTC
NA | TRBJ2-5 | TRBV9 | NA | CASSVGASAQETQYF | TGTGCCAGCAGCGTAGGGGCTAGCGCACAAGAGACCCAGTACTTC
NA | TRBJ2-5 | TRBV27 | TRBD2 | CASSLLALAKETQYF | TGTGCCAGCAGTCTACTCGCACTAGCGAAAGAGACCCAGTACTTC
few | TRBJ2-1 | TRBV10-3 | TRBD1 | CAISDPRGQTEQFF | TGTGCCATCAGTGACCCCCGGGGACAGACTGAGCAGTTCTTC
few | TRBJ1-1 | TRBV6-1 | NA | CASSVGVRTEAFF | TGTGCCAGCAGTGTTGGGGTTCGGACTGAAGCTTTCTTT
NA | TRBJ1-2 | TRBV27 | TRBD1 | CASSLVQGHPYGYTF | TGTGCCAGCAGTTTAGTACAGGGGCATCCCTATGGCTACACCTTC
many | TRBJ1-2 | TRBV6-2/TRBV6-3 | NA | CASSYLDSNYGYTF | TGTGCCAGCAGTTACTTGGACAGCAACTATGGCTACACCTTC
many | TRBJ2-5 | TRBV29-1 | NA | CSVFGAEERTQYF | TGCAGCGTTTTCGGTGCGGAAGAGAGGACCCAGTACTTC
NA | TRBJ2-1 | TRBV7-9 | TRBD2 | CASRKTGAGGPDEQFF | TGTGCCAGCAGAAAGACTGGGGCGGGAGGGCCCGATGAGCAGTTCTTC
NA | TRBJ2-7 | TRBV21-1 | NA | CASSKAHRDRVYEQYF | TGTGCCAGCAGCAAAGCGCACCGGGACAGGGTTTATGAGCAGTACTTC
many | TRBJ2-1 | TRBV2 | NA | CASSEADRTEQFF | TGTGCCAGCAGTGAAGCGGACCGGACAGAGCAGTTCTTC
NA | TRBJ2-3 | TRBV20-1 | NA | CSAIRSGVRFVTDTQYF | TGCAGTGCTATCCGGAGCGGAGTAAGGTTTGTTACAGATACGCAGTATTTT
NA | TRBJ2-2 | TRBV12-3/TRBV12-4 | NA | CASSPIGKTGELFF | TGTGCCAGCAGTCCCATCGGGAAAACCGGGGAGCTGTTTTTT
NA | TRBJ1-1 | TRBV7-9 | TRBD1 | CASSFPTGKLNTEAFF | TGTGCCAGCAGCTTTCCGACAGGGAAATTGAACACTGAAGCTTTCTTT
few | TRBJ2-7 | TRBV11-2 | NA | CASSLGSFYEQYF | TGTGCCAGCAGCCTCGGATCGTTCTACGAGCAGTACTTC
many | TRBJ2-3 | TRBV6-5 | TRBD2 | CASSYSGRDTDTQYF | TGTGCCAGCAGTTATAGCGGGAGGGATACAGATACGCAGTATTTT
many | TRBJ2-5 | TRBV4-3 | NA | CASSQDIGTQETQYF | TGCGCCAGCAGCCAAGATATAGGGACCCAAGAGACCCAGTACTTC
few | TRBJ2-3 | TRBV5-1 | TRBD2 | CASSKRGGDTQYF | TGCGCCAGCAGCAAACGGGGGGGAGATACGCAGTATTTT
many | TRBJ2-3 | TRBV20-1 | NA | CSARDSSTDTQYF | TGCAGTGCTAGAGATTCGAGCACAGATACGCAGTATTTT
few | TRBJ2-1 | TRBV7-3 | NA | CASSPSSKHEQFF | TGTGCCAGCAGCCCTTCTAGTAAGCATGAGCAGTTCTTC